This is a list of T cell receptor beta chains from one sample in a study of vaccination and CD4 T cells after COVID-19. No antigen has been identified for these receptors. TCRdb independently ran MiXCR on the PCR reads; one entry per CDR3 protein. The repertoire holds some 15,000 distinct CDR3 sequences, with over 45% as singletons. Sequencing was carried out using CD4+ T cells from blood, cultured in vitro. These receptors were collected from a human donor who had recovered from COVID-19. Both conserved end residues are part of each CDR3. The D gene is left open where the match is weak. Rows give clone size only sometimes, using once, few, many, or a class for an expanded clone.

d_gene: -; v_gene: TRBV19; j_gene: TRBJ1-6; len: 12; abundance: few; CDR3nt: TGTGCCAGTAGTGTTTCTAATTCACCCCTCCACTTT; CDR3aa: CASSVSNSPLHF
d_gene: -; v_gene: TRBV15; j_gene: TRBJ2-7; len: 13; abundance: few; CDR3nt: TGTGCCACCAGCAGAGATCGGGTCTACGAGCAGTACTTC; CDR3aa: CATSRDRVYEQYF
d_gene: -; v_gene: TRBV7-9; j_gene: TRBJ2-5; len: 15; abundance: -; CDR3nt: TGTGCCAGCAGCTTAGAGAGGACAGTTCAAGAGACCCAGTACTTC; CDR3aa: CASSLERTVQETQYF
d_gene: -; v_gene: TRBV19; j_gene: TRBJ2-7; len: 14; abundance: -; CDR3nt: TGTGCCAGTATCGGGAGGACAGGGTCAACCGAGCAGTACTTC; CDR3aa: CASIGRTGSTEQYF
d_gene: -; v_gene: TRBV20-1; j_gene: TRBJ1-1; len: 13; abundance: few; CDR3nt: TGCAGTGCTAGAGGCCAGCCGAACACTGAAGCTTTCTTT; CDR3aa: CSARGQPNTEAFF
d_gene: TRBD2; v_gene: TRBV2; j_gene: TRBJ2-6; len: 16; abundance: -; CDR3nt: TGTGCCGGGGGGACTAGCGTCCTCTCTGGGGCCAACGTCCTGACTTTC; CDR3aa: CAGGTSVLSGANVLTF
d_gene: TRBD2; v_gene: TRBV24-1; j_gene: TRBJ2-1; len: 14; abundance: -; CDR3nt: TGTGCCACCAGTGATACAGCGGGAGGCCATGAGCAGTTCTTC; CDR3aa: CATSDTAGGHEQFF
d_gene: -; v_gene: TRBV20-1; j_gene: TRBJ1-2; len: 12; abundance: -; CDR3nt: TGCAGTGCTAGAGTGGGGACTGATGGCTACACCTTC; CDR3aa: CSARVGTDGYTF
d_gene: -; v_gene: TRBV2; j_gene: TRBJ1-5; len: 13; abundance: few; CDR3nt: TGTGCCAGCAGTCGACAGACGGGTCAGCCCCAGCATTTT; CDR3aa: CASSRQTGQPQHF
d_gene: TRBD1; v_gene: TRBV2; j_gene: TRBJ1-5; len: 14; abundance: -; CDR3nt: TGTGCCAGCAGAAGACAGGGGCTAAGCCAGCCCCAGCATTTT; CDR3aa: CASRRQGLSQPQHF
d_gene: -; v_gene: TRBV20-1; j_gene: TRBJ1-5; len: 12; abundance: -; CDR3nt: TGCAGTGCTGGGGCTAACGATCAGCCCCAGCATTTT; CDR3aa: CSAGANDQPQHF
d_gene: -; v_gene: TRBV2; j_gene: TRBJ2-4; len: 13; abundance: once; CDR3nt: TGTGCCAGCAGTGAGGGCGGTTCGCACATTCAGTACTTC; CDR3aa: CASSEGGSHIQYF
d_gene: -; v_gene: TRBV28; j_gene: TRBJ1-1; len: 18; abundance: few; CDR3nt: TGTGCCAGCAGTTTCAGTCTCGGATGGGGTAATGGGCGCACTGAAGCTTTCTTT; CDR3aa: CASSFSLGWGNGRTEAFF
d_gene: -; v_gene: TRBV6-5; j_gene: TRBJ2-4; len: 18; abundance: -; CDR3nt: TGTGCCAGCAGTTCCCGACGTACAGCTACCTTAGCCAAAAACATTCAGTACTTC; CDR3aa: CASSSRRTATLAKNIQYF
d_gene: -; v_gene: TRBV7-2; j_gene: TRBJ1-5; len: 13; abundance: few; CDR3nt: TGTGCCAGCAGCTTTAAAGCAGACCAGCCCCAGCATTTT; CDR3aa: CASSFKADQPQHF